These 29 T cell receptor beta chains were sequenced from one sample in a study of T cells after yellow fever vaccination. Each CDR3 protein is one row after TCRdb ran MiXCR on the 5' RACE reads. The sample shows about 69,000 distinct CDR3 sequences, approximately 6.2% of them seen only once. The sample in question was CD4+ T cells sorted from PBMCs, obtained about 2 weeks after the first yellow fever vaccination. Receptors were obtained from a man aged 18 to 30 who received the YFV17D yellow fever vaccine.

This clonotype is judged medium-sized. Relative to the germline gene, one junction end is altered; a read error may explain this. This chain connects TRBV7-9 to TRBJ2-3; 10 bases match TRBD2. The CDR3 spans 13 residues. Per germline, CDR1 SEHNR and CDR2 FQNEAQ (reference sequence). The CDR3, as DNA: TGTGCCAGCAGCTTAAGGTCTAGCGGGGGCGTTCCTTTT. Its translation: CASSLRSSGGVPF.

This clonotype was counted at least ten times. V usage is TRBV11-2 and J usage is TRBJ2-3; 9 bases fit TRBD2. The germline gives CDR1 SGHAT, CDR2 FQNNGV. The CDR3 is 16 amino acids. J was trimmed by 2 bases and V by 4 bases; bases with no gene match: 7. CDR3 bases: TGTGCCAGCAGCTCCGCCAGCGGGGGGCACACAGATACGCAGTATTTT. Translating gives CASSSASGGHTDTQYF.

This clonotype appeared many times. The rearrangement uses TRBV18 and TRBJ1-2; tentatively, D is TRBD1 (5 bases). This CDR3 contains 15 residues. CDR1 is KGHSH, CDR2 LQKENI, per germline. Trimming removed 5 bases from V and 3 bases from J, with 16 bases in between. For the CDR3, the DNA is TGTGCCAGCTCAGTCGCCGGGACCCAAGACTATGGCTACACCTTC. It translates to CASSVAGTQDYGYTF.

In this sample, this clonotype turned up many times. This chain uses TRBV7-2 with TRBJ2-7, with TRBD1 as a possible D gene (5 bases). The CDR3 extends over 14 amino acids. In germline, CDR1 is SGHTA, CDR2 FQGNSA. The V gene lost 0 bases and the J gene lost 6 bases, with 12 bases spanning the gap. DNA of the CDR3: TGTGCCAGCAGCTTAGCGGTAGGGGTGGCCGAGCAGTACTTC. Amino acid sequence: CASSLAVGVAEQYF.

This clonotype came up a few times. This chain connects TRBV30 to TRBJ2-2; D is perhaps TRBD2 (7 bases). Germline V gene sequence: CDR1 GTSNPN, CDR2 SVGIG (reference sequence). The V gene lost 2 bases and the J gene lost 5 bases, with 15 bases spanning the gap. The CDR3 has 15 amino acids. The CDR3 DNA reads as TGTGCCTGGAGTCGGCGGGGGCGAAGAACCGGGGAGCTGTTTTTT. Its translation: CAWSRRGRRTGELFF. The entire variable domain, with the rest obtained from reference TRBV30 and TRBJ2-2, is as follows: SQTIHQWPATLVQPVGSPLSLECTVEGTSNPNLYWYRQAAGRGLQLLFYSVGIGQISSEVPQNLSASRPQDRQFILSSKKLLLSDSGFYLCAWSRRGRRTGELFFGEGSRLTVL.

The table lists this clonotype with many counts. The CDR3 DNA follows: TGTGCCAGCAGCAAGCGGGGGGGGACGAATGAGCAGTTCTTC. As protein: CASSKRGGTNEQFF. This rearrangement joins TRBV7-3 to TRBJ2-1, with 10 bases lining up with TRBD2. V dropped 5 bases and J dropped 7; count of bases not matched to a gene: 5. The CDR3 totals 14 residues. The germline gives CDR1 SGHTA, CDR2 FQGTGA.

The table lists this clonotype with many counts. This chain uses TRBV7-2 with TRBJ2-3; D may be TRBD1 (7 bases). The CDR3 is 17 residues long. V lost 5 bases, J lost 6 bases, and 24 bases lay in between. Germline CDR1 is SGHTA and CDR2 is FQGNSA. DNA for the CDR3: TGTGCCAGCAGCCGACAAAAGGGCAGGGGGGCTAGGGATACGCAGTATTTT. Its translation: CASSRQKGRGARDTQYF.

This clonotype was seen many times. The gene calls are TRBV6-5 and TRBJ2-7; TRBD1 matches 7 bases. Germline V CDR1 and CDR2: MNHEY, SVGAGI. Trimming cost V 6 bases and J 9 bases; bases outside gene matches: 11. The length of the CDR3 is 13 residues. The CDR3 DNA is TGTGCCAGCAGGTGGGAAGGGGGCAAAAGGCAGTACTTC. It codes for CASRWEGGKRQYF.

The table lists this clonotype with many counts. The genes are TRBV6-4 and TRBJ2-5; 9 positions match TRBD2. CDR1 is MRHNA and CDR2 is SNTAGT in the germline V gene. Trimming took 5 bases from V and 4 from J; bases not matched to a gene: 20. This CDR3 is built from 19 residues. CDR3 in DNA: TGTGCCAGCAGTCTCCCCCCGTCCATGCGGGGGGGCCGGGTAGAGACCCAGTACTTC. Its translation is CASSLPPSMRGGRVETQYF.

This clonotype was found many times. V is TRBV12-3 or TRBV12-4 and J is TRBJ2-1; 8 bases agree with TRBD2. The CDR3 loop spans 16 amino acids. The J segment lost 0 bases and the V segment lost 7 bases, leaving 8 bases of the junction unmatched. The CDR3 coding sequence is TGTGCCAGCAACCAATTAGCGGGGAGCTCCTACAATGAGCAGTTCTTC. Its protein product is CASNQLAGSSYNEQFF.

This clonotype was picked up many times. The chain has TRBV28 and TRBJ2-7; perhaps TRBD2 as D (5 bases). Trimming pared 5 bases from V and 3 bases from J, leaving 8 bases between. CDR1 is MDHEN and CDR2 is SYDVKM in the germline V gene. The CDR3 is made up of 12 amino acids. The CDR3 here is CASSGELYEQYV. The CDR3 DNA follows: TGTGCCAGCAGTGGGGAGCTCTACGAGCAGTACGTC.

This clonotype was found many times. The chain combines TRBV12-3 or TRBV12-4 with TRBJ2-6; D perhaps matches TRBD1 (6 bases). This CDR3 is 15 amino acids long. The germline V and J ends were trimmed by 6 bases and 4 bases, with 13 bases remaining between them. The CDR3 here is CASSRYRAGANVLTF. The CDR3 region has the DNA TGTGCCAGCAGCCGCTACAGGGCCGGGGCCAACGTCCTGACTTTC.

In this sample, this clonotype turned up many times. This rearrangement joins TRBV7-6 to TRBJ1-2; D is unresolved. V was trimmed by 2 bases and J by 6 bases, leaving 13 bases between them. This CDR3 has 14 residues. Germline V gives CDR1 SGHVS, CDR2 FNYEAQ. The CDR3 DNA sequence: TGTGCCAGCAGCTTACGGCCGGGGTCTGATGGCTACACCTTC. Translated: CASSLRPGSDGYTF.

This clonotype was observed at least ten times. Here the CDR3 DNA reads TGTGCCAGCAGCTTAGAAGATACGCAGTATTTT. Its protein product is CASSLEDTQYF. The chain uses TRBV7-9 and TRBJ2-3; no clear D gene. The germline gives CDR1 SEHNR, CDR2 FQNEAQ (reference sequence). The germline V and J ends were trimmed by 1 base and 5 bases, with 1 base remaining between them. The CDR3 sequence is 11 residues long.

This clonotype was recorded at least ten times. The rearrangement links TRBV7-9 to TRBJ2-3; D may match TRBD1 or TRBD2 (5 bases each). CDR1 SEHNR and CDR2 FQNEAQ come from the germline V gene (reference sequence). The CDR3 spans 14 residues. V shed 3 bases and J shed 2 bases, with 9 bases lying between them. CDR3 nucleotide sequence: TGTGCCAGCAGCTTCGAGGGGTCCACAGATACGCAGTATTTT. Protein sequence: CASSFEGSTDTQYF. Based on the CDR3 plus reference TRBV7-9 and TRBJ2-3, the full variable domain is DTGVSQNPRHKITKRGQNVTFRCDPISEHNRLYWYRQTLGQGPEFLTYFQNEAQLEKSRLLSDRFSAERPKGSFSTLEIQRTEQGDSAMYLCASSFEGSTDTQYFGPGTRLTVL.

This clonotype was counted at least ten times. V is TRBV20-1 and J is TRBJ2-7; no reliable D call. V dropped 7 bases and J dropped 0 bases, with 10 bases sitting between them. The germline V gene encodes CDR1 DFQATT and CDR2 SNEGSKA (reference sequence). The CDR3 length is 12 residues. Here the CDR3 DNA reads TGCAGTGTTGAGGATCTCTCCTACGAGCAGTACTTC. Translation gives CSVEDLSYEQYF.

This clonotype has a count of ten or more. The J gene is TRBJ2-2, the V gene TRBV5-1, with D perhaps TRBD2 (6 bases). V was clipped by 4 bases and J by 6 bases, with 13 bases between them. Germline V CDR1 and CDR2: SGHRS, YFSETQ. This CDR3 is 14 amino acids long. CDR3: CASSRLATPGELFF. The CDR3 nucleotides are TGCGCCAGCAGCCGTCTAGCGACCCCCGGGGAGCTGTTTTTT.

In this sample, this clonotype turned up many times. The CDR3 sequence is CASSQQGSVGDTQYF. The CDR3 DNA reads as TGTGCCAGCAGCCAACAGGGATCGGTCGGAGATACGCAGTATTTT. The genes are TRBV7-2 and TRBJ2-3; TRBD1 is a possible D gene (6 bases). V shed 5 bases and J shed 5 bases, with 17 bases lying between them. The CDR3 covers 15 residues. CDR1 is SGHTA and CDR2 is FQGNSA in the germline V gene.

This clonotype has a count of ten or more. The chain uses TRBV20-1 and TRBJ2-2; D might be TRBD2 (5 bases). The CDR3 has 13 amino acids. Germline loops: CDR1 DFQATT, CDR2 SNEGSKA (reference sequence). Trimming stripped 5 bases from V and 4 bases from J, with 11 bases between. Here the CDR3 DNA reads TGCAGTGCTGCAAGCGGCCGCACCGGGGAGCTGTTTTTT. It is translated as CSAASGRTGELFF.

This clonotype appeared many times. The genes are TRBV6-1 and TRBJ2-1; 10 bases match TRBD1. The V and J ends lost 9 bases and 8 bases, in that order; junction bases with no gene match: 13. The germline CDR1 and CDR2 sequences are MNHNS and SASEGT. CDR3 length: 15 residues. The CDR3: CASSQPGQGTHEQFF. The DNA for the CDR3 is TGTGCCAGTTCCCAACCGGGACAGGGGACTCATGAGCAGTTCTTC.

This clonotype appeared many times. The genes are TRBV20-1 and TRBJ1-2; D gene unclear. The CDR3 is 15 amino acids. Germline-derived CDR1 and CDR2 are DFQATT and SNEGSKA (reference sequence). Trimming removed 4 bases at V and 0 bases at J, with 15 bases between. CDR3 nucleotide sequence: TGCAGTGCTAAGTTCGAAGCGTTAGCTAACTATGGCTACACCTTC. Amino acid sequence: CSAKFEALANYGYTF.

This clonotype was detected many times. CDR3 residues: CSASPDNYGYTF. The CDR3 nucleotides read TGCAGTGCTAGCCCGGATAACTATGGCTACACCTTC. The rearrangement uses TRBV20-1 and TRBJ1-2, with D unresolved. The length of the CDR3 is 12 residues. CDR1 DFQATT and CDR2 SNEGSKA come from the germline V gene (reference sequence). V lost 3 bases, J lost 1 base, and 6 bases lay in between.

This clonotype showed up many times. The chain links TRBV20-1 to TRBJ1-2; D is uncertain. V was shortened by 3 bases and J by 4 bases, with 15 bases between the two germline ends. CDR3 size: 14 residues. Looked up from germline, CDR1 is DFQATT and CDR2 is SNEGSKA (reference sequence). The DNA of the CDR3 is TGCAGTGCTAGCCCCCCCGCAGGAGTCTATGGCTACACCTTC. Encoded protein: CSASPPAGVYGYTF.

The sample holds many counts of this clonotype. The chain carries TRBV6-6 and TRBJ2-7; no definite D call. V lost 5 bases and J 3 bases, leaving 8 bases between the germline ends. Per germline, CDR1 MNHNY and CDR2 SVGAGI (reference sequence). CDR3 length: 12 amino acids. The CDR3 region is CASSQQLYEQYF. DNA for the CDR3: TGTGCCAGCAGTCAGCAGCTCTACGAGCAGTACTTC.

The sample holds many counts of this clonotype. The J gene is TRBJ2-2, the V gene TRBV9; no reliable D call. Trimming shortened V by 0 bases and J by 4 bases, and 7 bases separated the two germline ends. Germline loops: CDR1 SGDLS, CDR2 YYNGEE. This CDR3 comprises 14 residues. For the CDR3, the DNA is TGTGCCAGCAGCGTAGAGGCAGCCACCGGGGAGCTGTTTTTT. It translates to CASSVEAATGELFF.

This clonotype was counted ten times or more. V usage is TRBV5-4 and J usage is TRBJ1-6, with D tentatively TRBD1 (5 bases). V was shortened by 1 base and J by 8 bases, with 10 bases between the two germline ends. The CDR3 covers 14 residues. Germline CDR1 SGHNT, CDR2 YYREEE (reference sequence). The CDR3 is CASSLNGGDSPLHF. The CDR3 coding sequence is TGTGCCAGCAGCTTGAACGGGGGGGATTCACCCCTCCACTTT.

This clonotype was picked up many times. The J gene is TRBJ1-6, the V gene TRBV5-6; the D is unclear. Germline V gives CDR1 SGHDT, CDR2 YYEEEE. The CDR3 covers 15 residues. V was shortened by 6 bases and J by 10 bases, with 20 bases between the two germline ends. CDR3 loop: CASTPVGGVGSPLHF. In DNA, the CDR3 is TGTGCCAGCACCCCGGTTGGAGGAGTTGGGTCACCCCTCCACTTT.

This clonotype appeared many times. CDR3 nucleotides: TGCAGTGCTAGACGTAAATTCGGGACACGGAATTCACCCCTCCACTTT. This gives the protein CSARRKFGTRNSPLHF. The V and J genes are TRBV20-1 and TRBJ1-6; a possible D gene is TRBD1 (6 bases). The germline V gene encodes CDR1 DFQATT and CDR2 SNEGSKA (reference sequence). This CDR3 has 16 residues. V lost 2 bases and J 7 bases, leaving 18 bases between the germline ends.

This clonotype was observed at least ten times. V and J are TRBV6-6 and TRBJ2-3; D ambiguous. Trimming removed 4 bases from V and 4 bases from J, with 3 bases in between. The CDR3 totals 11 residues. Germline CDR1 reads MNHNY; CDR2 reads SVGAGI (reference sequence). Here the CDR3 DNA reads TGTGCCAGCAGTTTGTCAGATACGCAGTATTTT. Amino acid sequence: CASSLSDTQYF.